This T cell receptor (beta chain) appears in the sequencing data of a study of blood T cell repertoires in COVID-19. Study in general: Sites in the United States, Italy and Spain provided acute and convalescent COVID-19 samples. Sources were T cells, B-cell-depleted T cells, or PBMCs; the material itself was cDNA or gDNA.

This CDR3 has 17 amino acids. J was trimmed by 6 bases and V by 9 bases; bases with no gene match: 17. Germline V CDR1 and CDR2: ENHRY, SYGVKD. This clone was recorded once. This table comes from immunoSEQ multiplex PCR, and its TCRdb copy is limited to in-frame clones, with some not included. The sample holds around 100,000 clones; 84% are singletons and the top ten take roughly 22%. This receptor was identified in a human donor in a cohort sampled during active COVID-19. The sample consisted of peripheral blood. The chain carries TRBV10-3 and TRBJ2-3, with 11 nucleotides matching TRBD2. The CDR3 coding sequence is TGTGCCATTTCGTTAGCGGGAGGGGGGGCCATTTTGGATACGCAGTATTTT. It yields the protein CAISLAGGGAILDTQYF.